These T cell receptor beta chains were read from a single sample in a study of blood T cell repertoires in COVID-19. Profiled with immunoSEQ multiplex PCR; TCRdb holds only in-frame clones, not every one. The data show more than 150,000 clones, 80% seen once. Material for sequencing was PBMCs or T cells enriched from blood (not recorded which). These receptor sequences come from a man aged 60-69 years who had been exposed to COVID-19. Each CDR3 is given without its conserved first and last residue.

cdr3_aa: ASFKREYGYT
j_call: TRBJ1-2
v_call: TRBV18

cdr3_aa: ASSLTGGQGTNYGYT
j_call: TRBJ1-2
v_call: TRBV7-2

cdr3_aa: ASSQGWGQSYEQY
j_call: TRBJ2-7
v_call: TRBV3-1/TRBV3-2

cdr3_aa: AISGTGETDTQY
j_call: TRBJ2-3
v_call: TRBV10-3

cdr3_aa: ASSRDSRATEAF
j_call: TRBJ1-1
v_call: TRBV5-1

cdr3_aa: ASSEGTGYSPLH
j_call: TRBJ1-6
v_call: TRBV10-1

cdr3_aa: SAKDSYEQY
j_call: TRBJ2-7
v_call: TRBV20-1

cdr3_aa: ASSLRGGNTGELF
j_call: TRBJ2-2
v_call: TRBV5-4

cdr3_aa: ASSLPAASGSLYNEQF
j_call: TRBJ2-1
v_call: TRBV7-9

cdr3_aa: ASSSGTGVSYEQY
j_call: TRBJ2-7
v_call: TRBV7-3

cdr3_aa: ASSLTEGGRADTQY
j_call: TRBJ2-3
v_call: TRBV28

cdr3_aa: ASSESGFNSPLH
j_call: TRBJ1-6
v_call: TRBV6-4

cdr3_aa: AWSPDRVEKLF
j_call: TRBJ1-4
v_call: TRBV30

cdr3_aa: ASSFRLAGGYEQY
j_call: TRBJ2-7
v_call: TRBV5-1

cdr3_aa: ASSQGGTFEAF
j_call: TRBJ1-1
v_call: TRBV28

cdr3_aa: ASSPRDSSQPQH
j_call: TRBJ1-5
v_call: TRBV5-6

cdr3_aa: ASSSGTGTVTEAF
j_call: TRBJ1-1
v_call: TRBV7-9

cdr3_aa: ASSVGAQGTDTQY
j_call: TRBJ2-3
v_call: TRBV9

cdr3_aa: ASGRGPGVGTEAF
j_call: TRBJ1-1
v_call: TRBV27

cdr3_aa: ASTETSGRSNEQF
j_call: TRBJ2-1
v_call: TRBV19

cdr3_aa: ASSPIGGAGRSEAF
j_call: TRBJ1-1
v_call: TRBV5-1

cdr3_aa: ATSRDPSGRDEQF
j_call: TRBJ2-1
v_call: TRBV15

cdr3_aa: ASSSGGPGGEQY
j_call: TRBJ2-7
v_call: TRBV7-8

cdr3_aa: ASSIFRSATDSNYGYT
j_call: TRBJ1-2
v_call: TRBV19

cdr3_aa: ASSPGQGSGNEKLF
j_call: TRBJ1-4
v_call: TRBV4-1

cdr3_aa: ASSLGGQYSPLH
j_call: TRBJ1-6
v_call: TRBV28

cdr3_aa: ASSYTTTGTSGRGETQY
j_call: TRBJ2-5
v_call: TRBV6-9

cdr3_aa: ASSVTGSNEQF
j_call: TRBJ2-1
v_call: TRBV28

cdr3_aa: ASSVGTQNQPQH
j_call: TRBJ1-5
v_call: TRBV9

cdr3_aa: ASRTGGAYEQY
j_call: TRBJ2-7
v_call: TRBV5-1

cdr3_aa: ASSPLAGRGTEQY
j_call: TRBJ2-7
v_call: TRBV19

cdr3_aa: ASSLTPGLAGGPGNEQF
j_call: TRBJ2-1
v_call: TRBV7-7

cdr3_aa: ASSWRQVNYGYT
j_call: TRBJ1-2
v_call: TRBV7-2

cdr3_aa: ASSRGGSGTYEQY
j_call: TRBJ2-7
v_call: TRBV5-4

cdr3_aa: ASSVVVLLF
j_call: TRBJ1-4
v_call: TRBV2

cdr3_aa: ATSGEAGATGELF
j_call: TRBJ2-2
v_call: TRBV19

cdr3_aa: ASSFSTMNTEAF
j_call: TRBJ1-1
v_call: TRBV7-9

cdr3_aa: ASSLIGTGGTEAF
j_call: TRBJ1-1
v_call: TRBV5-1

cdr3_aa: ASSFPTGNTEAF
j_call: TRBJ1-1
v_call: TRBV5-6

cdr3_aa: ASSPPSGLGSYEQY
j_call: TRBJ2-7
v_call: TRBV18

cdr3_aa: ASSLFQTAEAF
j_call: TRBJ1-1
v_call: TRBV7-2

cdr3_aa: ASSYFGLGQETQY
j_call: TRBJ2-5
v_call: TRBV6-2/TRBV6-3

cdr3_aa: AWTFGRGGGELF
j_call: TRBJ2-2
v_call: TRBV30

cdr3_aa: ATRQAGENTEAF
j_call: TRBJ1-1
v_call: TRBV24-1

cdr3_aa: ASSQEMMGEGQY
j_call: TRBJ2-7
v_call: TRBV7-9

cdr3_aa: ASRTTGTGVNYGYT
j_call: TRBJ1-2
v_call: TRBV19

cdr3_aa: ASSVAVGGRNQETQY
j_call: TRBJ2-5
v_call: TRBV9

cdr3_aa: SVAGTSGAYTQY
j_call: TRBJ2-3
v_call: TRBV29-1

cdr3_aa: ASSRTSGRAGTYEQY
j_call: TRBJ2-7
v_call: TRBV3-1/TRBV3-2

cdr3_aa: ASSLGRGPHGYT
j_call: TRBJ1-2
v_call: TRBV7-8

cdr3_aa: ATRRGTGGGYT
j_call: TRBJ1-2
v_call: TRBV24-1

cdr3_aa: ASSPGTQNTGELF
j_call: TRBJ2-2
v_call: TRBV5-1

cdr3_aa: ASSPRGNTYEQY
j_call: TRBJ2-7
v_call: TRBV27